The sample holds one count of the clone carrying this TCR beta chain. These data come from a study of blood T cell repertoires in COVID-19. Assay: immunoSEQ multiplex PCR; the TCRdb copy retains only in-frame clones and omits some. The sample holds around 170,000 clones, roughly nine tenths seen once. The CDR3 consists of 14 residues. Germline CDR1 and CDR2: KGHSH and LQKENI. Trimming stripped 1 base from V and 7 bases from J, with 13 bases between. The material sequenced was peripheral blood. The source of this sequence is a man in his 60s with acute or convalescent COVID-19. The rearrangement uses TRBV18 and TRBJ1-1, with D unclear. Here the CDR3 reads CASSPRRADLEAFF. CDR3 nucleotide sequence: TGTGCCAGCTCACCACGGAGGGCGGACCTTGAAGCTTTCTTT.